This TCR beta chain appears in the sequencing data of a study of CD4 T cells in relation to SARS-CoV-2 and coronaviruses. Study-level information: PBMCs were cultured with antigen for nine to eleven days before TCR beta sequencing.

To note about this clone: What it binds is unknown.

The germline V and J ends were trimmed by 4 bases and 6 bases, with 23 bases remaining between them. Looked up from germline, CDR1 is SGDLS and CDR2 is YYNGEE. CDR3 length: 16 amino acids. The method was immunoSEQ multiplex PCR; TCRdb's version includes in-frame clones alone and lacks a portion of them. The table lists tens of thousands of clones, more than 60% of them singletons. The chain couples TRBV9 to TRBJ2-7, with unresolved D. This receptor was identified in an adult with COVID-19. The sequenced sample consisted of memory CD4+ T cells from PBMCs, cultured in vitro. The CDR3 bases are TGTGCCAGCAGCCCTACCTGGACCCCGAGATCATCCGAGCAGTACTTC. Protein: CASSPTWTPRSSEQYF.